The source of this T cell receptor beta chain is a study of T cells in Graves' hyperthyroidism and ophthalmopathy. The CDR3 regions of TCR beta were amplified from RNA transcripts. The TCR CDR3 first-round RT-PCR relied on the HTBI primer set. TCRdb re-called the multiplex PCR reads with MiXCR, one entry per CDR3 protein. The table has under 400,000 distinct CDR3 sequences, roughly 17% seen once. Germline values: CDR1 SGHTA, CDR2 FQGTGA. The V and J ends lost 6 bases and 1 base respectively, with 11 bases between them. This CDR3 comprises 14 residues. There are many counts of this clonotype. Sequenced sample: blood. This sequence was found in a man between 25 and 39 years old with Graves' hyperthyroidism. This sequence joins TRBV7-3 and TRBJ2-3, with D hard to call. The CDR3 coding sequence is TGTGCCAGCAGTCAAGACTGGGGCACAGATACGCAGTATTTT. Its protein is CASSQDWGTDTQYF.